Reported below is one TCR beta chain. Its specificity is unknown. This CDR3 has 13 residues. CDR1 and CDR2 (germline): LGHNA, YSLEER. V was shortened by 4 bases and J by 1 base, with 7 bases between the two germline ends. The data stem from a study of T cell repertoires and HLA-DP antigens. Whole-study results and caveats: Previously undetected clones averaged around 40% and 50% against the two alleles respectively.

TCRdb's table, derived via immunoSEQ multiplex PCR, lists solely in-frame clones and lacks some. The sample holds about 73,000 clones, over 75% seen once. J is TRBJ1-1 and V is TRBV4-3; a possible D gene is TRBD1 (5 bases). Sequencing input: CD4+ T cells from PBMCs. The sequence derives from a man aged 55 to 70 in good health and CMV-seronegative. The CDR3 loop reads CASSPGANTEAFF. The CDR3 DNA is TGCGCCAGCAGCCCCGGGGCGAACACTGAAGCTTTCTTT.